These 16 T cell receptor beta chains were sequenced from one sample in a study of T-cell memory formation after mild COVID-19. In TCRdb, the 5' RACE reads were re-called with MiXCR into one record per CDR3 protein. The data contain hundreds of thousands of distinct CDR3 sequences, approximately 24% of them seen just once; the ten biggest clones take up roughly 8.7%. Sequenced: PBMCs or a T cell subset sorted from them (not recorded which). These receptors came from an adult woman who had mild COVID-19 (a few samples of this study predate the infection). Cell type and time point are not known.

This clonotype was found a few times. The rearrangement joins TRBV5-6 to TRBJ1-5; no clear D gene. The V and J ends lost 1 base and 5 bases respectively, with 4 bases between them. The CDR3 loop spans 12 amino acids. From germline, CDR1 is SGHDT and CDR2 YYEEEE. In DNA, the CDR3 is TGTGCCAGCAGCTTGAAGGATCAGCCCCAGCATTTT. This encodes CASSLKDQPQHF.

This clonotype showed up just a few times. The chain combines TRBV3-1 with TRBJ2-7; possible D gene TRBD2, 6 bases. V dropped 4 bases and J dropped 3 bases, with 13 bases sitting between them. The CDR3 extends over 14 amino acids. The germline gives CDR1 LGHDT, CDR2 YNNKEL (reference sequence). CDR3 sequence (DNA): TGTGCCAGCAGCCCGCGGGGCAAACACTACGAGCAGTACTTC. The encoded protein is CASSPRGKHYEQYF.

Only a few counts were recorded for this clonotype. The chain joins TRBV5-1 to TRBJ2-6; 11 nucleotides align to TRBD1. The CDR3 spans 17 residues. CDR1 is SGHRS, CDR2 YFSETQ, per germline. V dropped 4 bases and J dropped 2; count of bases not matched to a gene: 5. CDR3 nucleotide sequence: TGCGCCAGCAGCCGAGGACAGGGGGCAACTGGGGCCAACGTCCTGACTTTC. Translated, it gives CASSRGQGATGANVLTF.

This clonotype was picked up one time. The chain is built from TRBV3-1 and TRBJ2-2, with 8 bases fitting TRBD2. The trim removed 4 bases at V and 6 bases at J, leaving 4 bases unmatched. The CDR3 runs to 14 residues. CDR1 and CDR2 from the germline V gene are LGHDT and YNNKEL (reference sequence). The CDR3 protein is CASSPLAGPGELFF. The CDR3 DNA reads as TGTGCCAGCAGCCCATTAGCGGGGCCCGGGGAGCTGTTTTTT.

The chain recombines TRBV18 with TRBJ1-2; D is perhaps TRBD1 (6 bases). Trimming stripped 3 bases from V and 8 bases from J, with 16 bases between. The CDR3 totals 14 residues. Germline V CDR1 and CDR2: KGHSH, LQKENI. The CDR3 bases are TGTGCCAGCTCACCGGACAGAATTGTAGACGGCTACACCTTC. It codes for CASSPDRIVDGYTF.

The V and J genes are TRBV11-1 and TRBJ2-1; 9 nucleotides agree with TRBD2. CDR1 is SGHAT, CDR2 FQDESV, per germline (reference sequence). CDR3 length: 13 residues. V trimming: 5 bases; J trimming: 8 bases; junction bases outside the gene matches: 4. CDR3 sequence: CASSAGLAHEQFF. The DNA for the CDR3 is TGTGCCAGCAGCGCCGGACTAGCGCATGAGCAGTTCTTC. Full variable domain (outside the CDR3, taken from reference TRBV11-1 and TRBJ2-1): EAEVAQSPRYKITEKSQAVAFWCDPISGHATLYWYRQILGQGPELLVQFQDESVVDDSQLPKDRFSAERLKGVDSTLKIQPAELGDSAMYLCASSAGLAHEQFFGPGTRLTVL.

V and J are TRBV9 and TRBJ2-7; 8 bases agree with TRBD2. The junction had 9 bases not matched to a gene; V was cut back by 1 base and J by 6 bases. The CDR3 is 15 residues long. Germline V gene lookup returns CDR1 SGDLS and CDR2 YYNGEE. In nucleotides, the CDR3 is TGTGCCAGCAGCGTAAGCTACGCGGGGGGAGTCGAGCAGTACTTC. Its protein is CASSVSYAGGVEQYF.

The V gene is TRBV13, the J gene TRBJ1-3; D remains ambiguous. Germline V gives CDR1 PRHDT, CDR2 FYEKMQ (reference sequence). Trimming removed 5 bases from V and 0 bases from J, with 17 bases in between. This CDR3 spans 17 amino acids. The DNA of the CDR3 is TGTGCCAGCAGCCACCCGTCGGGAAAAGACTCTGGAAACACCATATATTTT. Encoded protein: CASSHPSGKDSGNTIYF.

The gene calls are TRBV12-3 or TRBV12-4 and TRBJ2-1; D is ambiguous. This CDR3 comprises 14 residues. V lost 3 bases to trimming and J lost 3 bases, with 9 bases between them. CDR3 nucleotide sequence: TGTGCCAGCAGTTTCACCACATACTACAATGAGCAGTTCTTC. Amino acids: CASSFTTYYNEQFF.

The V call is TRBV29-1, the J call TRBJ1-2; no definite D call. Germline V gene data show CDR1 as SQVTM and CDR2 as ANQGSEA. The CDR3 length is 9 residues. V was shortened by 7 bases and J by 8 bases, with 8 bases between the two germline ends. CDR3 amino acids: CSESRGYTF. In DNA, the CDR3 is TGCAGCGAATCTCGAGGCTACACCTTC.

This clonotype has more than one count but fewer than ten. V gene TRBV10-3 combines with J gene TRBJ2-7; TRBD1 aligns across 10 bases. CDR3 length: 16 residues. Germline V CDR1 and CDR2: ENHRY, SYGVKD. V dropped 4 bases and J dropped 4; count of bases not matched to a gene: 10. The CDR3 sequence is CAISGARDRGSYEQYF. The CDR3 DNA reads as TGTGCCATCAGTGGGGCCCGGGACAGGGGATCATACGAGCAGTACTTC.

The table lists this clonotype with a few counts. The CDR3 nucleotides are TGTGCCAGCAGCCGGGGAGGGAGGTCCGAGCAGTACTTC. This codes for CASSRGGRSEQYF. The chain combines TRBV14 with TRBJ2-7; TRBD2 matches 7 bases. The V gene's germline CDR1 is SGHDN and CDR2 FVKESK. The CDR3 runs to 13 residues. J gave up 6 bases and V 4 bases, and 6 bases lay outside the gene matches.

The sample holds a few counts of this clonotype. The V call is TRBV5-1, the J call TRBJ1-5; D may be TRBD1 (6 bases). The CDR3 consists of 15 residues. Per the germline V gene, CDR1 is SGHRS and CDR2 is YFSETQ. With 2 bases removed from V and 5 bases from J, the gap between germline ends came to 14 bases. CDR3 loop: CASSFGGGWDQPQHF. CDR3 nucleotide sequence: TGCGCCAGCAGCTTTGGAGGGGGATGGGATCAGCCCCAGCATTTT.

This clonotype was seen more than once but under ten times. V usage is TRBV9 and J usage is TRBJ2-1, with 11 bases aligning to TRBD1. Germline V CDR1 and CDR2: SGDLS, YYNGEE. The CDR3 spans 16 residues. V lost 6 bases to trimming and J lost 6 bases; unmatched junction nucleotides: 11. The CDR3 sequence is CASTTTSGQGGNEQFF. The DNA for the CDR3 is TGTGCCAGCACCACCACCTCGGGACAGGGGGGCAATGAGCAGTTCTTC.

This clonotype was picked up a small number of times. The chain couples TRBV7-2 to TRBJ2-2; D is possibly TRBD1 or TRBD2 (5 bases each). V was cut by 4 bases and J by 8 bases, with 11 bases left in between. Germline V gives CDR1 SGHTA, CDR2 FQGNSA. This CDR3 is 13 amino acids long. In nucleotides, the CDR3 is TGTGCCAGCAGCTCCGGGGCAGGGGGGGAGCTGTTTTTT. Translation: CASSSGAGGELFF.

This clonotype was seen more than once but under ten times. CDR3 sequence (DNA): TGTGCCAGCAGTTTGGGAAAAAGCTCCTACGAGCAGTACTTC. This gives the protein CASSLGKSSYEQYF. The rearrangement links TRBV28 to TRBJ2-7; the D is unclear. This CDR3 has 14 residues. Trimming cost V 3 bases and J 0 bases, with 9 bases left between them. In germline, CDR1 is MDHEN, CDR2 SYDVKM.